Listed below are T cell receptor beta chains from one sample, sequenced in a study of T-cell memory formation after mild COVID-19. One entry per CDR3 protein, called by TCRdb with MiXCR from the 5' RACE reads. Of 470,000 or so distinct CDR3 sequences in the sample, roughly 18% are singletons; the top ten hold about 12%. Sequenced: PBMCs or a T cell subset sorted from them (not recorded which). These receptors originate from an adult woman who had mild COVID-19 (a few samples of this study predate the infection). Cell type and time point are not known. Both conserved end residues are part of each CDR3. D genes are given only for firm matches. Rows may omit the clone size; those that give it use once, few, many or a size class.

CDR3: CASSLGPAGGDTQYF; DNA: TGCGCCAGCAGCTTGGGACCGGCGGGAGGGGATACGCAGTATTTT; V: TRBV5-1; J: TRBJ2-3; D: TRBD2; size: -
CDR3: CASSKGLADAYEQYF; DNA: TGTGCCAGCAGCAAGGGACTAGCGGACGCCTACGAGCAGTACTTC; V: TRBV4-2; J: TRBJ2-7; D: TRBD2; size: few
CDR3: CASSYWNGELFF; DNA: TGTGCCAGCAGTTACTGGAACGGGGAGCTGTTTTTT; V: TRBV6-2/TRBV6-3; J: TRBJ2-2; D: -; size: -
CDR3: CASKVTVNTEAFF; DNA: TGTGCCAGCAAAGTGACGGTGAACACTGAAGCTTTCTTT; V: TRBV6-5; J: TRBJ1-1; D: -; size: few
CDR3: CASSYGTDEQYF; DNA: TGTGCCAGCAGTTACGGGACAGACGAGCAGTACTTC; V: TRBV6-6; J: TRBJ2-7; D: TRBD1; size: -
CDR3: CSARRLADAVGIQYF; DNA: TGCAGTGCTAGAAGACTAGCTGACGCGGTAGGCATTCAGTACTTC; V: TRBV20-1; J: TRBJ2-4; D: TRBD2; size: -
CDR3: CATSSGTHTYEQYF; DNA: TGTGCCACTTCCTCCGGGACACACACCTACGAGCAGTACTTC; V: TRBV7-9; J: TRBJ2-7; D: -; size: few
CDR3: CASRLTGSTEAFF; DNA: TGTGCCAGCCGCCTGACAGGGTCCACTGAAGCTTTCTTT; V: TRBV6-5; J: TRBJ1-1; D: TRBD1; size: -
CDR3: CAMTGVDLFF; DNA: TGTGCCATGACGGGAGTTGACCTGTTCTTC; V: TRBV7-2; J: TRBJ2-1; D: -; size: -
CDR3: CSAQTGRETEAFF; DNA: TGCAGTGCCCAGACAGGGCGTGAGACTGAAGCTTTCTTT; V: TRBV20-1; J: TRBJ1-1; D: TRBD1; size: few
CDR3: CASSDTAGDPYNEQFF; DNA: TGTGCCAGCAGTGATACCGCGGGGGATCCCTACAATGAGCAGTTCTTC; V: TRBV2; J: TRBJ2-1; D: TRBD2; size: -
CDR3: CASSLSVRQRNSPLHF; DNA: TGTGCCAGCAGTTTAAGTGTGAGACAGAGGAATTCACCCCTCCACTTT; V: TRBV27; J: TRBJ1-6; D: -; size: few
CDR3: CASSEFGTGGSPLHF; DNA: TGTGCCAGCAGTGAATTTGGGACAGGGGGTTCGCCCCTCCACTTT; V: TRBV25-1; J: TRBJ1-6; D: TRBD1; size: -
CDR3: CSATGERGKNEQFF; DNA: TGCAGTGCTACCGGGGAGCGGGGGAAGAATGAGCAGTTCTTC; V: TRBV20-1; J: TRBJ2-1; D: TRBD2; size: -
CDR3: CASSQVALGDMQYF; DNA: TGCGCCAGCAGCCAAGTGGCTCTGGGGGATATGCAGTATTTT; V: TRBV4-1; J: TRBJ2-3; D: -; size: -
CDR3: CASSLGTGGMNNYGYTF; DNA: TGTGCCAGCAGCTTAGGGACAGGGGGTATGAATAACTATGGCTACACCTTC; V: TRBV11-2; J: TRBJ1-2; D: TRBD1; size: few
CDR3: CSARGTGGVSSYEQYF; DNA: TGCAGTGCTAGAGGGACAGGGGGCGTAAGCTCCTACGAGCAGTACTTC; V: TRBV20-1; J: TRBJ2-7; D: TRBD1; size: -
CDR3: CASSGRDHGYTF; DNA: TGTGCCAGCAGTGGCAGGGACCATGGCTACACCTTC; V: TRBV2; J: TRBJ1-2; D: -; size: few
CDR3: CASSYRNSNQPQHF; DNA: TGTGCCAGCAGTTACCGAAATAGCAATCAGCCCCAGCATTTT; V: TRBV6-2/TRBV6-3; J: TRBJ1-5; D: -; size: few
CDR3: CASSYRIATYSGANVLTF; DNA: TGTGCCAGCAGTTACCGGATAGCGACCTACTCTGGGGCCAACGTCCTGACTTTC; V: TRBV6-2/TRBV6-3; J: TRBJ2-6; D: -; size: -
CDR3: CATSVDSYNEQFF; DNA: TGTGCCACCAGTGTCGACTCATACAATGAGCAGTTCTTC; V: TRBV24-1; J: TRBJ2-1; D: -; size: -
CDR3: CASQTTSTDTQYF; DNA: TGTGCCAGCCAGACTACTAGCACAGATACGCAGTATTTT; V: TRBV2; J: TRBJ2-3; D: -; size: few
CDR3: CSALPPGQGDGYTF; DNA: TGCAGTGCCCTCCCACCGGGACAAGGAGATGGCTACACCTTC; V: TRBV20-1; J: TRBJ1-2; D: -; size: -
CDR3: CATSETTGGWGDEQFF; DNA: TGTGCCACCAGTGAAACTACAGGGGGCTGGGGGGATGAGCAGTTCTTC; V: TRBV24-1; J: TRBJ2-1; D: TRBD1; size: -
CDR3: CASSLNPARGVETQYF; DNA: TGTGCCAGCTCACTAAACCCCGCCAGGGGCGTCGAGACCCAGTACTTC; V: TRBV18; J: TRBJ2-5; D: -; size: few
CDR3: CASSQLDTQYF; DNA: TGTGCCAGCAGTCAATTAGATACGCAGTATTTT; V: TRBV12-3/TRBV12-4; J: TRBJ2-3; D: -; size: many
CDR3: CASSLPVASGSNTGELFF; DNA: TGCGCCAGCAGCCTACCCGTGGCTAGCGGGAGCAATACCGGGGAGCTGTTTTTT; V: TRBV5-1; J: TRBJ2-2; D: TRBD2; size: -
CDR3: CASSQVAGGAVHSYGYTF; DNA: TGTGCCAGCAGCCAAGTAGCAGGGGGCGCCGTCCATAGCTATGGCTACACCTTC; V: TRBV14; J: TRBJ1-2; D: TRBD1; size: -
CDR3: CASSEETSSSTDTQYF; DNA: TGTGCCAGCAGTGAAGAGACTAGCTCTAGCACAGATACGCAGTATTTT; V: TRBV2; J: TRBJ2-3; D: TRBD2; size: -
CDR3: CASSSQGAGELFF; DNA: TGTGCCAGCAGCTCACAGGGGGCCGGGGAGCTGTTTTTT; V: TRBV11-1; J: TRBJ2-2; D: TRBD1; size: many
CDR3: CSARSLQPLVGNEQFF; DNA: TGCAGTGCTAGGTCGTTGCAGCCCCTCGTGGGAAATGAGCAGTTCTTC; V: TRBV20-1; J: TRBJ2-1; D: -; size: few
CDR3: CASSFLGRGQETQYF; DNA: TGTGCCAGCAGCTTTCTAGGCAGGGGGCAAGAGACCCAGTACTTC; V: TRBV5-6; J: TRBJ2-5; D: TRBD1; size: few
CDR3: CASSLSGEAFF; DNA: TGTGCCAGCAGCCTTTCAGGTGAAGCTTTCTTT; V: TRBV7-3; J: TRBJ1-1; D: -; size: many
CDR3: CASSPTLRSYEQYF; DNA: TGTGCCAGCTCACCTACTTTGCGGTCCTACGAGCAGTACTTC; V: TRBV18; J: TRBJ2-7; D: -; size: -
CDR3: CASSLPDRVGITYEQYF; DNA: TGTGCCAGCAGTTTACCCGACAGGGTAGGAATCACCTACGAGCAGTACTTC; V: TRBV12-3/TRBV12-4; J: TRBJ2-7; D: TRBD1; size: few
CDR3: CASSPAEMRTGRAFF; DNA: TGTGCCAGCTCACCCGCAGAGATGCGGACAGGCCGAGCTTTCTTT; V: TRBV18; J: TRBJ1-1; D: TRBD1; size: few
CDR3: CASRDGQTYGYTF; DNA: TGTGCCAGCAGAGACGGACAGACCTATGGCTACACCTTC; V: TRBV7-9; J: TRBJ1-2; D: -; size: -
CDR3: CATSGGQFNWDTEAFF; DNA: TGTGCCACCAGTGGTGGACAGTTTAATTGGGACACTGAAGCTTTCTTT; V: TRBV24-1; J: TRBJ1-1; D: -; size: few
CDR3: CASSSDRAATNEKLFF; DNA: TGTGCCAGCAGCTCGGACAGGGCAGCAACTAATGAAAAACTGTTTTTT; V: TRBV7-2; J: TRBJ1-4; D: TRBD1; size: -
CDR3: CASSLAREPHYEQYF; DNA: TGTGCCAGCAGCTTGGCGCGGGAACCCCACTACGAGCAGTACTTC; V: TRBV11-3; J: TRBJ2-7; D: -; size: few
CDR3: CSAPDRAGFGNTIYF; DNA: TGCAGTGCTCCCGACAGAGCGGGTTTTGGAAACACCATATATTTT; V: TRBV20-1; J: TRBJ1-3; D: -; size: -
CDR3: CASLATGGCTNYGYTF; DNA: TGTGCCAGCTTAGCGACAGGGGGCTGCACTAACTATGGCTACACCTTC; V: TRBV21-1; J: TRBJ1-2; D: -; size: -